The clone carrying this T cell receptor (beta chain) was recorded a few times. Its antigen is as yet unknown. The CDR3 runs 12 residues. Germline V CDR1 and CDR2: SQVTM, ANQGSEA. With V trimmed by 7 bases and J by 3 bases, 2 bases remained unmatched. The source of the sample is a study of T-cell memory formation after mild COVID-19. Study findings and constraints: Second-wave clones peaking on day 37 lacked confirmed SARS-CoV-2 specificity. Certain responding clones were present in pre-infection memory, suggesting participation of cross-reactive memory. Contracting clones localized mainly to CM and EM when CD4+ and mainly to EMRA when CD8+. There was a balanced CD4/CD8 profile in clones contracting day 15 to 85, and later expanders leaned CD4+.

TCRdb analysed the 5' RACE reads with MiXCR anew, one entry per CDR3 protein. Of tens of thousands of distinct CDR3 sequences listed, approximately 13% are singletons. This receptor was identified in an adult woman who had mild COVID-19 (a few samples of this study predate the infection). Cell type and time point are not known. Sequences were obtained from PBMCs or a T cell subset sorted from them (not recorded which). The chain has TRBV29-1 and TRBJ2-7; 11 positions match TRBD2. The CDR3 coding sequence is TGCAGCGCAGGGACTAGCGGCTACGAGCAGTACTTC. Translating gives CSAGTSGYEQYF.